Sequencing of this T cell receptor beta chain was carried out in a study of blood T cell repertoires in COVID-19. Study context: The cDNA or gDNA used as material had been derived from T cells, B-cell-depleted T cells, or PBMCs.

Authors' data handling: Nucleated cell number was recorded as an estimate derived from reference gene primer amplification. Profiling relied on immunoSEQ multiplex PCR, and the TCRdb table lists in-frame clones only, not all of them. The D gene and trimming were derived from the DNA, and the V and J assignments and clone size from that table. The sample has over 200,000 clones; nearly 90% are singletons. The cohort comprised adults aged 18 to 89 years residing in approximately 25 US areas. Donors of Cohort 3 who recovered were those that had two negative PCRs, clearance, or symptom resolution. The CDR3 is made up of 17 amino acids. V lost 1 base and J lost 10; bases outside the gene matches: 13. Germline V gene data show CDR1 as KGHDR and CDR2 as SFDVKD.

The source is a man aged 30 to 45 who had recovered from COVID-19. This chain uses TRBV24-1 with TRBJ2-1; 9 bases match TRBD2. Sequenced: PBMCs or T cells enriched from blood (not recorded which). The CDR3 DNA is TGTGCCACCAGTGATTTTCTGGCTAGCGGGAATAAATGGGAGCAGTTCTTC. Translated, it gives CATSDFLASGNKWEQFF.